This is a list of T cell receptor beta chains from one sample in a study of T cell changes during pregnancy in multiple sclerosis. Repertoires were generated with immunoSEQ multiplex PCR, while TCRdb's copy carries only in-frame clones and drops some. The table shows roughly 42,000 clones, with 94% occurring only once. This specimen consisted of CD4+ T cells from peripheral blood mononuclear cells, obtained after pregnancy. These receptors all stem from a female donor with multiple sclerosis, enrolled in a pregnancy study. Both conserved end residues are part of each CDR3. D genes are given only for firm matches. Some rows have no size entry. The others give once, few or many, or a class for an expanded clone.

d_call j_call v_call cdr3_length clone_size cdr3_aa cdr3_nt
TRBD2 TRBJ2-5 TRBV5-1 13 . CATTSGGSETQYF TGCGCCACAACTAGCGGGGGGTCGGAGACCCAGTACTTC
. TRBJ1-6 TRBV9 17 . CASSVGSAGGVRSPLHF TGTGCCAGCAGCGTAGGGTCGGCAGGCGGGGTGAGGTCACCCCTCCACTTT
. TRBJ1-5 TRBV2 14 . CASSEGTVNQPQHF TGTGCCAGCAGTGAAGGGACTGTCAATCAGCCCCAGCATTTT
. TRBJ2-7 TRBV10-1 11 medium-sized CASSDNLEQYF TGCGCCAGCAGTGACAACCTAGAGCAGTACTTC
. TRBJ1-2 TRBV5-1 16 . CASSLDIGGQGYGYTF TGCGCCAGCAGCTTGGATATCGGGGGGCAGGGCTATGGCTACACCTTC
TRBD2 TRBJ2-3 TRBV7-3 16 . CASSPLAAGGVDTQYF TGTGCCAGCAGCCCCCTTGCAGCGGGGGGGGTAGATACGCAGTATTTT
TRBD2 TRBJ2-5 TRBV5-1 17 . CASSLALAGGPQETQYF TGCGCCAGCAGCTTGGCTTTAGCGGGGGGCCCTCAAGAGACCCAGTACTTC
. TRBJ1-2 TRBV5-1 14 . CASSLEGRAYGYTF TGCGCCAGCAGCTTGGAGGGCAGGGCCTATGGCTACACCTTC
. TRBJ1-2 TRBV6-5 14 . CASSYGSGRDGYTF TGTGCCAGCAGTTACGGTTCGGGGAGGGATGGCTACACCTTC
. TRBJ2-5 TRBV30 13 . CALLQGIGETQYF TGTGCCTTGTTGCAGGGTATCGGGGAGACCCAGTACTTC
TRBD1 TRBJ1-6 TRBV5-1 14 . CASSLGDRDSPLHF TGCGCCAGCAGCTTGGGGGACAGGGATTCACCCCTCCACTTT
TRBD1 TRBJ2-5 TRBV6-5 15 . CASSYNVRGQETQYF TGTGCCAGCAGTTACAATGTCAGGGGGCAAGAGACCCAGTACTTC
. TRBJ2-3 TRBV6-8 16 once CASSYRWRETTDTQYF TGTGCCAGCAGTTACCGATGGAGGGAAACCACAGATACGCAGTATTTT
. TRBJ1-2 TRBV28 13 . CASKETAAYGYTF TGTGCCAGCAAAGAGACAGCCGCGTATGGCTACACCTTC
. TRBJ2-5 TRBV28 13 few CASSLPMQETQYF TGTGCCAGCAGTTTGCCTATGCAAGAGACCCAGTACTTC
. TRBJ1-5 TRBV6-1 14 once CASSAAGINQPQHF TGTGCCAGCAGTGCTGCCGGGATCAATCAGCCCCAGCATTTT
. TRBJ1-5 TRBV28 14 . CATREELSNQPQHF TGTGCCACCCGTGAGGAGTTGAGCAATCAGCCCCAGCATTTT
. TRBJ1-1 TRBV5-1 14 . CASSAGLMNTEAFF TGCGCCAGCAGCGCGGGACTCATGAACACTGAAGCTTTCTTT
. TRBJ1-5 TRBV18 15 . CASSPPSGVDQPQHF TGTGCCAGCTCACCACCATCAGGGGTGGATCAGCCCCAGCATTTT
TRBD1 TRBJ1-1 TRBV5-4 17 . CASSLGGSQGGGTEAFF TGTGCCAGCAGCTTGGGGGGATCCCAGGGGGGAGGCACTGAAGCTTTCTTT
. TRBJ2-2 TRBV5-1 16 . CASSSPERLVTGELFF TGCGCCAGCAGCTCACCTGAAAGACTTGTCACCGGGGAGCTGTTTTTT
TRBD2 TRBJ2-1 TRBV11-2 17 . CASSLAAGGYPYNEQFF TGTGCCAGCAGCTTAGCAGCGGGGGGGTACCCCTACAATGAGCAGTTCTTC
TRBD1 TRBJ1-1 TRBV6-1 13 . CASRDRSNTEAFF TGTGCCAGCAGGGACAGGTCAAACACTGAAGCTTTCTTT
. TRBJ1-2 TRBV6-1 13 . CASSEDTDYGYTF TGTGCCAGCAGTGAAGACACCGACTATGGCTACACCTTC
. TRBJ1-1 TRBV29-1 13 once CSVEAYDGSEAFF TGCAGCGTTGAAGCCTACGACGGGTCTGAAGCTTTCTTT
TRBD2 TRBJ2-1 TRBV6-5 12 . CASGGGNNEQFF TGTGCCAGCGGGGGGGGGAACAATGAGCAGTTCTTC
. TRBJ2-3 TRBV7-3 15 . CASSLTPSRGDTQYF TGTGCCAGCAGCCTGACCCCCAGCAGGGGAGATACGCAGTATTTT
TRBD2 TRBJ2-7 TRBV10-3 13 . CAISAGLEAEQYF TGTGCCATCAGTGCTGGACTAGAGGCCGAGCAGTACTTC
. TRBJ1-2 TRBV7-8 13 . CASSQRAGDGYTF TGTGCCAGCAGCCAACGAGCAGGGGACGGCTACACCTTC
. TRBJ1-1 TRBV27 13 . CASSTGLNTEAFF TGTGCCAGCAGCACAGGGCTGAACACTGAAGCTTTCTTT
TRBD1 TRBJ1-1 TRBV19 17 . CASSRGQRNLMNTEAFF TGTGCCAGTAGTAGGGGACAGAGAAACCTTATGAACACTGAAGCTTTCTTT
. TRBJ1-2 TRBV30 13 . CAWSVMTGGGYTF TGTGCCTGGAGTGTAATGACAGGAGGCGGCTACACCTTC
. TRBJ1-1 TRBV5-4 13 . CASSRTENTEAFF TGTGCCAGCAGCAGGACAGAGAACACTGAAGCTTTCTTT
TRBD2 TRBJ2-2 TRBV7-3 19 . CASSSRPASGGTNTGELFF TGTGCCAGCAGCTCCCGCCCCGCTAGCGGGGGGACGAACACCGGGGAGCTGTTTTTT
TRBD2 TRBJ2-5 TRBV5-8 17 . CASSLGAGPPPQETQYF TGTGCCAGCAGCTTGGGAGCGGGGCCCCCTCCCCAAGAGACCCAGTACTTC
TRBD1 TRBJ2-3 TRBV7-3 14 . CASSLGTGGDTQYF TGTGCCAGCAGCCTTGGGACAGGGGGGGATACGCAGTATTTT
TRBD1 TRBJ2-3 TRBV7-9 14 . CASSSGQDSDTQYF TGTGCCAGCAGCTCGGGACAGGACTCAGATACGCAGTATTTT
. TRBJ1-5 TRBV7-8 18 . CASSLARRIEGLNQPQHF TGTGCCAGCAGCTTAGCTAGGAGGATAGAGGGACTGAATCAGCCCCAGCATTTT
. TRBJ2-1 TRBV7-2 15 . CASSRQTGASNEQFF TGTGCCAGCAGCCGTCAGACAGGAGCCTCCAATGAGCAGTTCTTC
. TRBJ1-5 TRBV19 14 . CASSIEEGLGPQHF TGTGCCAGTAGTATAGAAGAAGGCCTAGGGCCCCAGCATTTT
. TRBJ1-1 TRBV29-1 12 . CSVGRFVTEAFF TGCAGCGTTGGTCGGTTCGTCACTGAAGCTTTCTTT
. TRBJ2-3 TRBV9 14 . CASSAPQGTDTQYF TGTGCCAGCAGCGCGCCCCAGGGGACAGATACGCAGTATTTT
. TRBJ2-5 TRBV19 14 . CASSITGEAGTQYF TGTGCCAGTAGTATAACGGGGGAGGCAGGGACCCAGTACTTC
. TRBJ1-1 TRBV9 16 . CASSALDSSVNTEAFF TGTGCCAGCAGCGCCCTGGACAGCAGCGTGAACACTGAAGCTTTCTTT
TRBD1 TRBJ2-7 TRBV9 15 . CASSVQGQGFDEQYF TGTGCCAGCAGCGTGCAGGGACAGGGGTTCGACGAGCAGTACTTC
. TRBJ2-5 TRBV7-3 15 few CASSPLGATGETQYF TGTGCCAGCAGCCCCCTGGGGGCTACGGGAGAGACCCAGTACTTC
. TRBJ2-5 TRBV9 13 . CASSVGYQETQYF TGTGCCAGCAGCGTAGGCTATCAAGAGACCCAGTACTTC
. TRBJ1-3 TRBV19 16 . CASSSRREDSGNTIYF TGTGCCAGTAGTAGTCGACGGGAGGACTCTGGAAACACCATATATTTT
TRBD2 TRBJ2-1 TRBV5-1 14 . CASSLGDYYNEQFF TGCGCCAGCAGCTTGGGGGACTATTACAATGAGCAGTTCTTC
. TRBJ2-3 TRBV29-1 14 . CSVHPGLNTDTQYF TGCAGCGTGCATCCGGGTCTTAACACAGATACGCAGTATTTT
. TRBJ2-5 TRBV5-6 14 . CASSLGSPSGTQYF TGTGCCAGCAGCTTGGGGTCCCCATCGGGGACCCAGTACTTC
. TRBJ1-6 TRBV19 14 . CASRIDSYNSPLHF TGTGCCAGTAGGATAGACAGCTATAATTCACCCCTCCACTTT
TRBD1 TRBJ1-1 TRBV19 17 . CASRRDRGLGGGTEAFF TGTGCCAGTAGGAGGGACAGGGGGCTGGGTGGTGGCACTGAAGCTTTCTTT
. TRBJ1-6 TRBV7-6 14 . CASSGGLYNSPLHF TGTGCCAGCAGCGGGGGACTATATAATTCACCCCTCCACTTT
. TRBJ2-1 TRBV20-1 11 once CSASWAAQQFF TGCAGTGCTAGCTGGGCAGCTCAGCAGTTCTTC
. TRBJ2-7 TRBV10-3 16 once CAISGAGSGGSYEQYF TGTGCCATCAGTGGGGCGGGTTCAGGTGGGTCCTACGAGCAGTACTTC
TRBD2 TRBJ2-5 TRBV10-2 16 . CASSELTSGGAQTQYF TGCGCCAGCAGTGAGTTAACTAGCGGGGGGGCGCAGACCCAGTACTTC
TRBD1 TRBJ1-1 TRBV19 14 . CASSKGQLNTEAFF TGTGCCAGTAGTAAGGGACAGCTGAACACTGAAGCTTTCTTT
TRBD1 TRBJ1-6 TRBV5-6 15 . CASSLTGTGNSPLHF TGTGCCAGCAGCTTGACCGGGACAGGTAATTCACCCCTCCACTTT
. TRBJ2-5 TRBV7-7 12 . CASGQEGQTQYF TGTGCTAGCGGACAGGAGGGACAGACCCAGTACTTC